Listed here is a single T cell receptor (beta chain). Antigen unknown. Assay used: immunoSEQ multiplex PCR; TCRdb lists only in-frame clones, some missing. The sample holds 30,000 to 35,000 clones, roughly four fifths seen once. CDR3 length equals 17 residues. Germline assignment: CDR1 SGHDN and CDR2 FVKESK. Trimming took 6 bases from V and 2 from J; bases not matched to a gene: 16. This sample is drawn from a study of OX40 agonist ivuxolimab in advanced cancers. Study summary: Among those treated, three patients had partial responses, one with hepatocellular carcinoma and two with cutaneous melanoma.

Study-wide results and limits: CD4+ T cells averaged fewer expanded clones than CD8+ T cells. Clonal expansion in partial responders at 0.1-3.0 mg/kg ranked among the lowest.

This sequence was found in an adult with an advanced solid tumor such as melanoma, head and neck, liver or kidney cancer. The J gene is TRBJ2-7, the V gene TRBV14; 7 bases match TRBD1. The input for sequencing was CD4+ or CD8+ T cells sorted from blood, taken in a trial of the OX40 agonist ivuxolimab. The CDR3 spells CASRRLDREQHPYEQYF. CDR3 DNA: TGTGCCAGCAGGCGGTTAGACAGGGAACAGCACCCCTACGAGCAGTACTTC. Looking up the rest from reference TRBV14 and TRBJ2-7 gives the full variable domain: EAGVTQFPSHSVIEKGQTVTLRCDPISGHDNLYWYRRVMGKEIKFLLHFVKESKQDESGMPNNRFLAERTGGTYSTLKVQPAELEDSGVYFCASRRLDREQHPYEQYFGPGTRLTVT.